The subject of this entry is one T cell receptor beta chain. Patients at the Seattle site were enrolled during active infection and followed longitudinally. The source of the sample is a study of blood T cell repertoires in COVID-19. Study in general: Nucleic acid was either cDNA or gDNA, and it came from T cells, B-cell-depleted T cells, or PBMCs.

Authors' processing steps: Estimation of nucleated cell counts was performed using reference gene primer amplification. The table came from immunoSEQ multiplex PCR; TCRdb's copy has only in-frame clones and leaves some out. V and J calls and clone size come straight from that table; D and trimming were deduced from the DNA. The data hold around 100,000 clones, with about 90% observed a single time. The sequence was collected from a woman in her forties or fifties with COVID-19, enrolled during active disease. The sample consisted of peripheral blood.

The CDR3 nucleotides read TGTGCCAGCAGCACTGGGACTAGCGTGCAGTTCTTC. Translating it yields CASSTGTSVQFF. The genes are TRBV9 and TRBJ2-1; 10 bases map to TRBD2. The CDR3 contains 12 residues. CDR1 is SGDLS, CDR2 YYNGEE, per germline. J gave up 12 bases and V 4 bases, and 4 bases lay outside the gene matches.